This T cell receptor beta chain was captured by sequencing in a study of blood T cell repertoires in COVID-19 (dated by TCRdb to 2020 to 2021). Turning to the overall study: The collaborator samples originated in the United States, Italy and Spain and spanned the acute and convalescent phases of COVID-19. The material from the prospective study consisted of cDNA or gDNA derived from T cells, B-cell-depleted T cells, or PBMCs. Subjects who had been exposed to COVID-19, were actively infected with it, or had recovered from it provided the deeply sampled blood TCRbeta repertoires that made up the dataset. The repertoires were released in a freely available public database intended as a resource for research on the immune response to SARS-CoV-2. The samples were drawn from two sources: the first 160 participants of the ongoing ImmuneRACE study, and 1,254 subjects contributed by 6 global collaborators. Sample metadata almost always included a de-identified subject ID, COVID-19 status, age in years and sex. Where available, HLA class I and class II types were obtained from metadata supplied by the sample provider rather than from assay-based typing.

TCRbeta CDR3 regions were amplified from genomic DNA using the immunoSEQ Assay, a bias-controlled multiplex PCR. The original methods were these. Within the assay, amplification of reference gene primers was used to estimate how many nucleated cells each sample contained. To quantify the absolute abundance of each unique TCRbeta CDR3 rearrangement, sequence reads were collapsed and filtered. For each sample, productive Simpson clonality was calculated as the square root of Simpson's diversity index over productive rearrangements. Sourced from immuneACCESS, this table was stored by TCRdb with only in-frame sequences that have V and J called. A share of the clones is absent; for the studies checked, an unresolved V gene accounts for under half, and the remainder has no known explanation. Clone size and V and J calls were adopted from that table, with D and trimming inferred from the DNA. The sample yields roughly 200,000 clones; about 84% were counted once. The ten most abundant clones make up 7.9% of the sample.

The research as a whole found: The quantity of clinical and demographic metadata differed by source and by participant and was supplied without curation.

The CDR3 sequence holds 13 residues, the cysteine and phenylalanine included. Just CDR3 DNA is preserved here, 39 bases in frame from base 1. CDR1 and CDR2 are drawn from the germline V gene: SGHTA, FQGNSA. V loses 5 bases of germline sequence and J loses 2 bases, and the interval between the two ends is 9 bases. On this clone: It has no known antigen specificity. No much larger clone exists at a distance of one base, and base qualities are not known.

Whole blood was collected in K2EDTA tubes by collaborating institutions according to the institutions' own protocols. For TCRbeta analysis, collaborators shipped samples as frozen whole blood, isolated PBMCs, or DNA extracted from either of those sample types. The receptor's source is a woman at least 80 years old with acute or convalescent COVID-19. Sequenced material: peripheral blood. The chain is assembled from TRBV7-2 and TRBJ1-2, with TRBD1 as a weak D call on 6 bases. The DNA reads TGTGCCAGCAGCCGACAGGTCAACTATGGCTACACCTTC. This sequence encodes CASSRQVNYGYTF.